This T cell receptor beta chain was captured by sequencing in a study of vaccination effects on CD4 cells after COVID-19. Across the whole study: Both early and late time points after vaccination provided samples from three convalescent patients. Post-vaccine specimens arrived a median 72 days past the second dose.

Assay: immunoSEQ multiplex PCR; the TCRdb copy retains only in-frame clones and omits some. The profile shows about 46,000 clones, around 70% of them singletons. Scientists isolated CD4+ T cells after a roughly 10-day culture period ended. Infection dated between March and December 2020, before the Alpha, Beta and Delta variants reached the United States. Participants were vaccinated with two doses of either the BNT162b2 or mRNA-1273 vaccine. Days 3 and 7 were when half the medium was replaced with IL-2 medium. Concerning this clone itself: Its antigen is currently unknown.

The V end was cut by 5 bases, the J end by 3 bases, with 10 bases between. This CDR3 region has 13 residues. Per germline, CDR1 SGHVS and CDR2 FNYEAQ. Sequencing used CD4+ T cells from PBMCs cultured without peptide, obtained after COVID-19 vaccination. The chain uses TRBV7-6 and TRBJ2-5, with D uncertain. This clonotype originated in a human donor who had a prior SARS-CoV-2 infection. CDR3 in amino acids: CASSIRPKETQYF. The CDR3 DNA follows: TGTGCCAGCAGCATAAGACCAAAAGAGACCCAGTACTTC.